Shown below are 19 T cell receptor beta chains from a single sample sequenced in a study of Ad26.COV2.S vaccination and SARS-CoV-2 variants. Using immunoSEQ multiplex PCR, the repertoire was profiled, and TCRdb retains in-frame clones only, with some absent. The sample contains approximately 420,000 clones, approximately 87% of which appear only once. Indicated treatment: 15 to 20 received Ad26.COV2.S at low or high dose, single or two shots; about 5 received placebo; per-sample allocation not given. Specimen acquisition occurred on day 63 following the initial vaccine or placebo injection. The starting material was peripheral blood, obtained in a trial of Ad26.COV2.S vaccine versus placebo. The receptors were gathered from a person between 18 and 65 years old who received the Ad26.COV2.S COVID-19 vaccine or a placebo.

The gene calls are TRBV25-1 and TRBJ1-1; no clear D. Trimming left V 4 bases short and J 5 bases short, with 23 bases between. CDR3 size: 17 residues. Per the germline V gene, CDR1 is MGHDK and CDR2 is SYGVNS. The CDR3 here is CASSAETRGGRATEAFF. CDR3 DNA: TGTGCCAGCAGTGCGGAGACTCGGGGAGGGAGAGCGACTGAAGCTTTCTTT.

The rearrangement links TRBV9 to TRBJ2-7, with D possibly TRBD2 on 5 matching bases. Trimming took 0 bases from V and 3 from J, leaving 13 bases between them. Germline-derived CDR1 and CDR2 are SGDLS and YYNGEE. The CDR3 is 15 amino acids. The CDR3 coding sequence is TGTGCCAGCAGCGTAGCACCGGGGTCGGACTACGAGCAGTACTTC. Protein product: CASSVAPGSDYEQYF.

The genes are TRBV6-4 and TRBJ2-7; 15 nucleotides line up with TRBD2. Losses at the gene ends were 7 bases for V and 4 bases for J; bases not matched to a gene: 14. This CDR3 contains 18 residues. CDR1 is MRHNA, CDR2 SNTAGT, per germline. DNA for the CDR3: TGTGCCAGCATCACCGGGACTAGCGGGGGGACCGGCGGGTACGAGCAGTACTTC. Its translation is CASITGTSGGTGGYEQYF.

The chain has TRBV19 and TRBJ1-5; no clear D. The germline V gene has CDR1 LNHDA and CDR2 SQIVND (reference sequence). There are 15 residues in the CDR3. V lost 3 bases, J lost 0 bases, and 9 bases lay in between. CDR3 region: CASSIGRYSNQPQHF. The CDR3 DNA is TGTGCCAGTAGTATCGGTCGGTATAGCAATCAGCCCCAGCATTTT.

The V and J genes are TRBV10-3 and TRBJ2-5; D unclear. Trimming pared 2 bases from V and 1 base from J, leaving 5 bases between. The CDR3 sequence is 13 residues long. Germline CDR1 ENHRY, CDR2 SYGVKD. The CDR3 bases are TGTGCCATCAGTGAGACACCCCAAGAGACCCAGTACTTC. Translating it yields CAISETPQETQYF.

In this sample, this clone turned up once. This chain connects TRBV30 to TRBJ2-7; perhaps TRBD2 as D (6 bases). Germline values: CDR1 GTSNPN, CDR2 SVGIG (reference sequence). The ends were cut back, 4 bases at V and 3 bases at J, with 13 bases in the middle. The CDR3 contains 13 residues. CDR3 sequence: CAWTSVGNYEQYF. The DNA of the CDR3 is TGTGCCTGGACTAGCGTCGGGAACTACGAGCAGTACTTC.

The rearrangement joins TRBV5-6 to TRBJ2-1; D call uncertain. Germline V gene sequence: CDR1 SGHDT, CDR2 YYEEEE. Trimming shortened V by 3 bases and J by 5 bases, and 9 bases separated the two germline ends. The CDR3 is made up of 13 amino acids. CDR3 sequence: CASSSNADNEQFF. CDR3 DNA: TGTGCCAGCAGCTCAAATGCGGACAATGAGCAGTTCTTC.

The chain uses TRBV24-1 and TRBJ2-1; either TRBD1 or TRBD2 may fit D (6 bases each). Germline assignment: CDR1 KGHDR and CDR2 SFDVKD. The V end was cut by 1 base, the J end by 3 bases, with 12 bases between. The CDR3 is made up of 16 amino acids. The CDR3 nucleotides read TGTGCCACCAGTGATTTAGGGGGACTCAACTACAATGAGCAGTTCTTC. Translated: CATSDLGGLNYNEQFF.

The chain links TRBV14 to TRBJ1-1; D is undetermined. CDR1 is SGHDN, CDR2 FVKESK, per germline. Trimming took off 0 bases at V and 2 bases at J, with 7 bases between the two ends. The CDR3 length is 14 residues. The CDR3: CASSQDWINTEAFF. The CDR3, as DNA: TGTGCCAGCAGCCAAGATTGGATAAACACTGAAGCTTTCTTT.

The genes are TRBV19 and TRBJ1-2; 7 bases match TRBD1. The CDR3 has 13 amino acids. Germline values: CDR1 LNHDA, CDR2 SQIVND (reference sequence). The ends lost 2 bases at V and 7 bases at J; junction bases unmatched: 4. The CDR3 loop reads CASSISAGGGYTF. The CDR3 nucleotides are TGTGCCAGTAGTATATCGGCAGGGGGTGGCTACACCTTC.

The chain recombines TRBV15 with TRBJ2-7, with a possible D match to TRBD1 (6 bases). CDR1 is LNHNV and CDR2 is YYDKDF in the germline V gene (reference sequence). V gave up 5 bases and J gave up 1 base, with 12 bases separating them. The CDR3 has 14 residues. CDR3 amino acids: CATSLTDRSYEQYF. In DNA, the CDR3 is TGTGCCACCAGCCTCACCGACAGGTCCTACGAGCAGTACTTC.

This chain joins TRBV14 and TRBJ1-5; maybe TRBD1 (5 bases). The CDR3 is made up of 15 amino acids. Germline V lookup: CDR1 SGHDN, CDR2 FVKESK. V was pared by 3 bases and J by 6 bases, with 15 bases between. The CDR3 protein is CASSHGASNSQPQHF. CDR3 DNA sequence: TGTGCCAGCAGCCACGGGGCCAGTAATAGTCAGCCCCAGCATTTT.

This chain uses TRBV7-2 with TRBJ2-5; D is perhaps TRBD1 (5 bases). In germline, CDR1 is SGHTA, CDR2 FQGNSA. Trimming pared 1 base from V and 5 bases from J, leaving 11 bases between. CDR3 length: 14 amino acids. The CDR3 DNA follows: TGTGCCAGCAGCTTAGGGCGACAGATCGAGACCCAGTACTTC. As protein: CASSLGRQIETQYF.

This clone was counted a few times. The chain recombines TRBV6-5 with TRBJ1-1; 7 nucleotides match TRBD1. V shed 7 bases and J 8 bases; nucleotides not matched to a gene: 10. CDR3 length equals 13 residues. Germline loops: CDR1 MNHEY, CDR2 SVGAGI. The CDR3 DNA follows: TGTGCCAGCACTGGACAGGCGGTCCGGGAAGCTTTCTTT. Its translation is CASTGQAVREAFF.

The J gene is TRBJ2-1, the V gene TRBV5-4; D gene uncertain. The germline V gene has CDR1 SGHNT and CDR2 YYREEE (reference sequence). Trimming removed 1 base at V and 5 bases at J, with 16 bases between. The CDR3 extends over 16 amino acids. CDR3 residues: CASSLSRARAHNEQFF. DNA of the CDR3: TGTGCCAGCAGCTTGTCAAGGGCCCGCGCGCACAATGAGCAGTTCTTC. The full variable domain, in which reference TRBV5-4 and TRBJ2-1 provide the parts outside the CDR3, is ETGVTQSPTHLIKTRGQQVTLRCSSQSGHNTVSWYQQALGQGPQFIFQYYREEENGRGNFPPRFSGLQFPNYSSELNVNALELDDSALYLCASSLSRARAHNEQFFGPGTRLTVL.

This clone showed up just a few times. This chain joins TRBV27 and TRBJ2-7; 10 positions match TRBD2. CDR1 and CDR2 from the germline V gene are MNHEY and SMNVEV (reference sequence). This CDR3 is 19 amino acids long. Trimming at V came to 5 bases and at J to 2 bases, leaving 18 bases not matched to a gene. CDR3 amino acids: CASSIIGLEAGGHPYEQYF. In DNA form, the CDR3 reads TGTGCCAGCAGTATTATCGGATTAGAAGCGGGGGGGCACCCCTACGAGCAGTACTTC.

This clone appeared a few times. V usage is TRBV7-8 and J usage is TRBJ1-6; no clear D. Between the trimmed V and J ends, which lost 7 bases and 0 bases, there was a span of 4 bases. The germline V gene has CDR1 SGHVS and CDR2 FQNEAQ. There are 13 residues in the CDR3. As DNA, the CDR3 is TGTGCCAGCAAGAGCTCCTATAATTCACCCCTCCACTTT. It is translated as CASKSSYNSPLHF.

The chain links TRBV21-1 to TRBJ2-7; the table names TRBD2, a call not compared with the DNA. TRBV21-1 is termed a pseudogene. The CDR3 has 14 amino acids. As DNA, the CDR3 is TGTGCCAGCAGCAAAGACGGGGGAAACCCCGAGCAGTACTTC. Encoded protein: CASSKDGGNPEQYF.

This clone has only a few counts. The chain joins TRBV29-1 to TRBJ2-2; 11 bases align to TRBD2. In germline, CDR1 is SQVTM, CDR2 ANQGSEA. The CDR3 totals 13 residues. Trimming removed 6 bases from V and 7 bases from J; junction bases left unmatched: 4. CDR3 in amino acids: CSVAGLAVGELFF. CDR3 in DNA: TGCAGCGTGGCGGGACTAGCGGTCGGGGAGCTGTTTTTT.